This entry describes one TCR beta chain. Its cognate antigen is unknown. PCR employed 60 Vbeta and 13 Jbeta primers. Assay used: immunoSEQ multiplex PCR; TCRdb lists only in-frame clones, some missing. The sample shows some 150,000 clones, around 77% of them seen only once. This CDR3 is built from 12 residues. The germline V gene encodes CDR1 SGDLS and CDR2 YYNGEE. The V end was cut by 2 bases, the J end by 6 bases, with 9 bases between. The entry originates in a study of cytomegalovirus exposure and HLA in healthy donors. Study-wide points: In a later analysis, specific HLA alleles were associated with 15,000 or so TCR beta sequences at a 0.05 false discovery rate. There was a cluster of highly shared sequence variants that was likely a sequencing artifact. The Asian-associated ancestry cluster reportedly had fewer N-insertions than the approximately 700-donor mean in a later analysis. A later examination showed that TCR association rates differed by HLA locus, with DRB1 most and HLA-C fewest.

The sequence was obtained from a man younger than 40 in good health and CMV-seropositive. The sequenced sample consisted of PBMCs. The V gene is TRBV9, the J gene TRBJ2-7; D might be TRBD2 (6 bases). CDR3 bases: TGTGCCAGCAGCGTTCTCGGGGGCGAGCAGTACTTC. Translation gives CASSVLGGEQYF.